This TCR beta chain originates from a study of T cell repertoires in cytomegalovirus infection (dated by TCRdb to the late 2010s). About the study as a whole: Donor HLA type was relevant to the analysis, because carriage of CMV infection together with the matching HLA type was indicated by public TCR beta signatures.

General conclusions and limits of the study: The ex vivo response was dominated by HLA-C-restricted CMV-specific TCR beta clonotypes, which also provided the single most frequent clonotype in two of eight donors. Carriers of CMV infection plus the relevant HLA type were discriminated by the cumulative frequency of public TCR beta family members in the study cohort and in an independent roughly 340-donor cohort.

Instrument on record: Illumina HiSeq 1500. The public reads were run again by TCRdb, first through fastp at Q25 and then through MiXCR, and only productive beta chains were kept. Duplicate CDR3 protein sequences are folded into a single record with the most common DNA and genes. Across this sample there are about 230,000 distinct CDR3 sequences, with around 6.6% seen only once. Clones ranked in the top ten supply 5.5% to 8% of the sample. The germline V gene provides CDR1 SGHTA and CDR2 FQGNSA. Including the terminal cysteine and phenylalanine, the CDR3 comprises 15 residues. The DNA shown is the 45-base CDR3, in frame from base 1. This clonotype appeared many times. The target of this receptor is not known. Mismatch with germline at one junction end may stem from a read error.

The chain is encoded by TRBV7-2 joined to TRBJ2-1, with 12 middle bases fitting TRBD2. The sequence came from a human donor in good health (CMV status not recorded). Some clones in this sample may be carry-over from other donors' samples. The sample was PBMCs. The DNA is TGTGCCAGCAGCCTAGCGGGGGGGCCGCAGAATGAGCAGTTCTTC. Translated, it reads CASSLAGGPQNEQFF.